This T cell receptor beta chain was sequenced in a study of cytomegalovirus exposure and HLA in healthy donors (dated by TCRdb to about 2017). In the study overall: In an earlier analysis of 550 to 750 of the donors, approximately 260 Gb of sequence data and about 110 million unique TCR beta sequences from roughly 190 million T cells were reported. Around 320 gigabases of sequencing data and some 85 million unique TCR sequences were included in an early release covering roughly 600 HLA-typed donors. Of the 300 to 500 genotyped donors, 80% to 90% were placed in the genetic ancestry cluster associated with self-reported Caucasian donors. The study aimed to test whether cataloging public T cell receptors could reveal signatures of past pathogen exposure. The study used immunosequencing to profile the T cell repertoires of hundreds of subjects and linked those repertoires to cytomegalovirus serostatus. Besides the first cohort of around 700 subjects, a separate validation cohort made up of about 120 different subjects was used. To predict cytomegalovirus infection status, the study brought together high-throughput TCR immunosequencing, statistical association of individual TCRs with disease status, and machine learning. To study patterns of TCR occurrence, a later analysis re-analyzed previously published TCR beta repertoires from 550 to 800 donors and added high-resolution HLA genotyping. In the later analysis, no new phenotypic data were used to find candidate immune exposures; instead, reliance was placed on TCR beta sequences and their occurrence across donors. An earlier analysis of 500 to 650 of the donors applied high-throughput TCR beta sequencing to assess whether each TCR beta V gene segment acted as functional or pseudogenic. Alongside the repertoire data, information on donor age, sex, ethnicity and CMV serostatus was compiled. In a later genetic analysis, genome-wide SNP genotypes for about three fifths of the roughly 670 donors were used, and that subset was treated as a discovery cohort. All discovery cohort repertoires had been generated on a single sequencing platform. Class I and class II HLA loci were covered by the typing at four-digit resolution. Typing coverage differed by locus: A, B, C, DRB1 and DQB1 were typed in about 620-630 donors, DQA1 in 522, DPA1 in some 570, and DPB1 in 450 to 490. About five DR-DQ haplotypes were treated as single units for association and clustering because of strong linkage in the cohort. On average, 235,054 unique TCR beta nucleotide sequences were sequenced per donor among 398 genotyped donors of the cohort, with roughly 18% of those sequences being non-productive.

Preparation of the library involved the immunoSEQ multiplex PCR assay. For the multiplex PCR, a mixture combining 60 forward primers for TCR Vbeta segments and 13 reverse primers for TCR Jbeta segments was used. The CDR3 region of rearranged TCR beta genes was amplified from genomic DNA by a multiplex PCR assay. On the Illumina HiSeq System, the amplified TCR beta libraries were sequenced as 87-base-pair reads. Turning to the authors' computational methods: Across the 500 to 750 repertoires, a later analysis counted around 80 million unique TCR beta chains, roughly 11 million of which were shared by at least two donors. Raw reads were error-corrected and collapsed into unique sequences by a nearest-neighbor algorithm in which closely related sequences were merged to remove PCR and sequencing errors. To assign V, D and J gene segments, CDR3 sequences were aligned to IMGT reference sequences. For a sequence to be retained, a match of at least six nucleotides to both a V gene segment and a J gene segment was required. A rearrangement was called productive if the CDR3 had no stop codons and remained in frame with V and J, and every other rearrangement was called non-productive. CDR3 was defined by IMGT convention, running from the second conserved V-encoded cysteine to the conserved J-encoded phenylalanine. The earlier analysis of some 540 of the donors excluded any sequence lacking an unambiguous match to a single V gene segment. An earlier analysis of 587 of the donors called V segments functional above 56.7% productive rearrangements and segregating when the between-donor standard deviation exceeded 5%. A statistical classification framework was built for diagnosing cytomegalovirus status from the catalog of TCR beta chain sequences. A later analysis assigned V and J genes by comparing TCR nucleotide sequences with IMGT/GENE-DB human TR gene sequences. The TCRdist pipeline was used in a later analysis to assign CDR3 sequences and most-parsimonious VDJ recombination scenarios. In a later analysis, each TCR beta chain was defined by its CDR3 amino acid sequence together with its V-gene family, and reads lacking a unique V-gene family were excluded. In a later analysis, 450 to 600 highly shared, low-generation-probability nucleotide sequences were removed to address suspected cross-contamination and a sequencing artifact. For each public chain, a later analysis derived a clonal expansion index from normalized ranks of inferred template counts within each repertoire. Generation probabilities in a later analysis came from a VDJ recombination model fitted to out-of-frame rearrangements, and those results were checked against IGoR. In a later analysis, hypergeometric tests were used to score TCR-TCR, TCR-HLA and TCR-CMV co-occurrence, with a repertoire-size bias correction applied to TCR pairs. False discovery rates were estimated in a later analysis by permuting HLA or CMV assignments 20 times. A later analysis grouped co-occurring TCRs with DBSCAN, adding TCRdist sequence similarity when clustering within HLA-allele-positive subsets. Repertoires with fewer than 30,000 or more than 120,000 public chains, plus five repertoires with anomalous nucleotide sharing, were excluded from co-occurrence clustering. Imported from immuneACCESS, the table was reduced by TCRdb to in-frame sequences with V and J called. These copies leave out some clones; in studies compared against another copy, an unresolved V gene accounts for under half, and the cause of the remainder is not known. That table gives V, J and clone size, and the DNA gave D and trimming. This sample gives 150,000 to 200,000 clones in total; around 80% of them show up just once. The leading ten clones occupy about 0.76% of the sample.

In total, around 600 healthy bone marrow donors made up the cohort. All cohort members were sampled while nominally healthy, although unrecorded immune exposures were likely present. The donor was CMV seronegative and belonged to the group of 320 or so seronegative cohort members. A peripheral blood sample was collected from each donor, and TCR beta sequencing was performed on peripheral blood mononuclear cells. The Qiagen DNeasy Blood Extraction Kit was used to extract genomic DNA from the blood cell samples. What the research found in general, with its limitations: Presence/absence analyses assumed roughly uniform sequencing depth across donors, an assumption that may not hold. The only immune exposure information available for the cohort was CMV serostatus. In a later analysis, over 15,000 TCR beta sequences were associated with specific HLA alleles at a false discovery rate of 0.05. The classifier was reported to diagnose cytomegalovirus status with high specificity and sensitivity in both the original cohort and the validation cohort. In vitro tests confirmed that a few of the cytomegalovirus-associated TCR beta chains recognize cytomegalovirus antigens. It was suggested by the authors that the approach could potentially be generalized to other disease states and immunological phenotypes. A later analysis found that HLA-associated TCR beta chains were more clonally expanded and had lower generation probabilities than equally common non-associated chains. In a later analysis, several top co-occurrence clusters were reported to appear linked to parvovirus B19, influenza, CMV and Epstein-Barr virus. The study gave a list of some 150 TCR beta chains associated with cytomegalovirus. In a later analysis, TCR association rates were found to vary across HLA loci, with the most associated TCRs seen for DRB1 alleles and the fewest for HLA-C alleles. Some IMGT-functional V segments, including TRBV6-2 and TRBV6-3, could not be told apart with the 87-base-pair reads, so those segments were excluded. The sequencing pipeline was judged likely to have produced a cluster of highly shared sequence variants as a technical artifact. Linkage disequilibrium might explain the correlated functional status among segregating V segments, but an unknown experimental factor could not be excluded. A further reported finding was that TCR beta sequences accurately predicted the HLA-A and HLA-B alleles for most subjects in the first cohort. Because counts were too low, more than 15 rarely observed V segments, including chromosome 9 orphons, were excluded from the earlier analysis of some 590 of the donors. In a later genetic analysis, a missense DCLRE1C variant was associated with V-gene and J-gene trimming of TCR beta chains, and the association was replicated in an independent cohort. Only TCR beta chains were sequenced in this cohort, and the absence of alpha or paired-chain data limited detectable features. Assigning TCR associations to individual alleles was difficult when HLA alleles, especially DR and DQ, strongly co-occurred. An earlier analysis of roughly 570 of the donors showed that most TCR beta V segments appeared in productive rearrangements either about 90% or about 30% of the time, which broadly matched IMGT annotations. Most TCR sequences were observed very rarely across donors, whereas some public TCRs were present in many individuals. Because HLA typing was missing for some donors at each locus, association tests included only the typed subset. Compared with the roughly 600-donor mean, donors in an Asian-associated ancestry cluster had fewer N-insertions in productive TCRs, according to a later genetic analysis. According to a later analysis, most CMV-associated TCR beta chains appeared to be HLA-restricted, and the HLA associations seemed to be driven largely by CMV exposure.

For this clone: Its cognate antigen has yet to be identified. Relative to the germline gene, one junction end is altered; a read error may explain this. Within the sample, other DNA sequences also encode this same CDR3.

Based on the germline V gene, the CDR1 and CDR2 sequences are SGHDN and FVKESK. The CDR3 has 15 amino acids, counting the end cysteine and phenylalanine. Only the CDR3 region is kept as DNA, spanning 45 bases read in frame from base 1. The chain was built from TRBV14 and TRBJ2-1; TRBD2 lines up with 15 middle nucleotides. This TCR was sampled from a young woman in good health and CMV-seronegative. Material: PBMCs. At the DNA level, the sequence is TGTGCCAGCAGCCAAGTTCGGACTAGCGGGAGGGAGCTGTTCTTC. It codes for CASSQVRTSGRELFF. The full variable domain, with segments outside the CDR3 supplied by the reference TRBV14 and TRBJ2-1 proteins, appears as EAGVTQFPSHSVIEKGQTVTLRCDPISGHDNLYWYRRVMGKEIKFLLHFVKESKQDESGMPNNRFLAERTGGTYSTLKVQPAELEDSGVYFCASSQVRTSGRELFFGPGTRLTVL.